This section outlines one T cell receptor (beta chain) sequence together with its context. The protocol was immunoSEQ multiplex PCR, while the TCRdb copy is restricted to in-frame clones and leaves out a portion. The repertoire holds 390,000 or so clones, roughly four fifths seen once, with approximately 5.4% in the top ten. The CDR3 totals 18 residues. Germline V gene lookup returns CDR1 SGHTA and CDR2 FQGNSA. V lost 2 bases and J lost 0, with 14 bases in between. Cohort allocation depended upon clinical history that participants reported. Each recovered donor of Cohort 3 presented with two negative PCRs, clearance, or symptom resolution. This specimen belongs to a study of blood T cell repertoires in COVID-19. Turning to the study itself: Samples came from the United States, Italy and Spain, spanning acute and convalescent COVID-19.

The receptor was isolated from a woman between 50 and 59 years old who had recovered from COVID-19. V usage is TRBV7-2 and J usage is TRBJ2-6; D possibly corresponds to TRBD1 (5 bases). Material for sequencing was PBMCs or T cells enriched from blood (not recorded which). This CDR3 reads CASSLQGAKSSGANVLTF. As DNA, the CDR3 is TGTGCCAGCAGCTTACAGGGTGCCAAAAGCTCTGGGGCCAACGTCCTGACTTTC.